Following are 7 T cell receptor beta chains from one sample sequenced in a study of OX40 agonist ivuxolimab in advanced cancers. The assay was immunoSEQ multiplex PCR, and TCRdb's table has in-frame clones only and misses some. The table lists roughly 61,000 clones, about 87% of them singletons. The source was CD4+ or CD8+ T cells sorted from blood, collected in a trial of the OX40 agonist ivuxolimab. All receptors derive from an adult with an advanced solid tumor such as melanoma, head and neck, liver or kidney cancer.

CDR3 nucleotides: TGTGCCAGTAGTATAGATAGGGGGGTAGATACGCAGTATTTT. Protein product: CASSIDRGVDTQYF. The V and J genes are TRBV19 and TRBJ2-3, with D perhaps given as TRBD1 or TRBD2 (6 bases each). The germline V and J ends were trimmed by 0 bases and 5 bases, with 9 bases remaining between them. Germline CDR1 is LNHDA and CDR2 is SQIVND (reference sequence). The CDR3 is 14 residues long.

This rearrangement joins TRBV6-5 to TRBJ1-1; D unresolved. Per the germline V gene, CDR1 is MNHEY and CDR2 is SVGAGI. V was shortened by 2 bases and J by 0 bases, with 7 bases between the two germline ends. The CDR3 is 14 residues long. The CDR3 reads CASSYTDLNTEAFF. The CDR3 DNA is TGTGCCAGCAGTTACACGGATCTGAACACTGAAGCTTTCTTT.

This chain links TRBV27 with TRBJ2-1, with D tentatively TRBD1 (6 bases). The V end was cut by 4 bases, the J end by 2 bases, with 12 bases between. Looked up from germline, CDR1 is MNHEY and CDR2 is SMNVEV (reference sequence). The CDR3 has 15 amino acids. The CDR3 loop reads CASSSGATAYNEQFF. CDR3 nucleotides: TGTGCCAGCAGTTCAGGGGCCACCGCCTACAATGAGCAGTTCTTC.

V is TRBV10-1 and J is TRBJ1-6; D is unresolved. Trimming removed 6 bases from V and 0 bases from J, with 21 bases in between. The V gene's germline CDR1 is WNHNN and CDR2 SYGVQD (reference sequence). The CDR3 is 19 amino acids. The CDR3 here is CASRLLGPRESSYNSPLHF. The DNA of the CDR3 is TGCGCCAGCAGGCTCCTAGGACCCCGGGAAAGCTCCTATAATTCACCCCTCCACTTT.

This clone has only a few counts. The chain has TRBV27 and TRBJ2-7; the match to TRBD2 covers 11 bases. Germline CDR1 and CDR2: MNHEY and SMNVEV (reference sequence). The V and J ends lost 2 bases and 4 bases, in that order; junction bases with no gene match: 4. This CDR3 is 15 amino acids long. The CDR3, as DNA: TGTGCCAGCAGTTTAACTACTAGCGGGAGTTACGAGCAGTACTTC. Its translation: CASSLTTSGSYEQYF.

The genes are TRBV7-2 and TRBJ2-2, with D hard to call. V was clipped by 4 bases and J by 2 bases, with 5 bases between them. The CDR3 contains 13 residues. Germline assignment: CDR1 SGHTA and CDR2 FQGNSA. DNA of the CDR3: TGTGCCAGCAGCTCCAGAAACACCGGGGAGCTGTTTTTT. Translating it yields CASSSRNTGELFF.

This rearrangement joins TRBV5-4 to TRBJ2-3; 7 bases are a match to TRBD2. This CDR3 comprises 15 residues. Trimming at V came to 3 bases and at J to 0 bases, leaving 4 bases not matched to a gene. Germline CDR1 reads SGHNT; CDR2 reads YYREEE (reference sequence). The CDR3 coding sequence is TGTGCCAGCAGCTGGGTGACTAGCAGCACAGATACGCAGTATTTT. Translating gives CASSWVTSSTDTQYF. Filled out from reference TRBV5-4 and TRBJ2-3, the complete variable domain reads ETGVTQSPTHLIKTRGQQVTLRCSSQSGHNTVSWYQQALGQGPQFIFQYYREEENGRGNFPPRFSGLQFPNYSSELNVNALELDDSALYLCASSWVTSSTDTQYFGPGTRLTVL.